These T cell receptor beta chains were read from a single sample in a study of shared clonotypes between healthy human individuals. Using immunoSEQ multiplex PCR, the repertoire was profiled, and TCRdb retains in-frame clones only, with some absent. The sample records just over 2,000,000 clones, about 95% being singletons. The sequenced sample was naive CD8+ T cells sorted from blood. All receptors come from a man aged 18 to 29 in good health. CDR3s include the opening cysteine and the closing phenylalanine or tryptophan. Each record gives: J gene, CDR3 length, clone size, D gene, V gene, CDR3 protein, CDR3 DNA. The D gene is left open where the match is weak. A clone size is listed for some rows: how often the clone was seen (once, few, many), or a class if it is expanded.

TRBJ2-1,13,.,.,TRBV4-3,CASSQEDYNEQFF,TGCGCCAGCAGCCAAGAGGATTACAATGAGCAGTTCTTC
TRBJ2-6,15,.,.,TRBV5-1,CASSETVDRPNVLTF,TGCGCCAGCAGCGAGACCGTCGATCGACCCAACGTCCTGACTTTC
TRBJ2-4,15,.,.,TRBV4-3,CASSQDRGVPSIQYF,TGCGCCAGCAGCCAAGATAGAGGGGTCCCTAGTATTCAGTACTTC
TRBJ2-1,11,.,.,TRBV6-6,CASSPGDKQFF,TGTGCCAGCAGTCCCGGAGACAAGCAGTTCTTC
TRBJ2-1,16,once,.,TRBV5-6,CASSPWDNLPYNEQFF,TGTGCCAGCAGCCCCTGGGACAATCTTCCCTACAATGAGCAGTTCTTC
TRBJ2-7,15,.,TRBD1,TRBV5-1,CASSIGTDYAYEQYF,TGCGCCAGCAGTATAGGGACAGACTATGCCTACGAGCAGTACTTC
TRBJ2-5,11,.,.,TRBV4-1,CASSLPRTQYF,TGCGCCAGCAGCCTACCCAGGACCCAGTACTTC
TRBJ2-2,16,once,TRBD2,TRBV7-9,CASSPRTSGSFGELFF,TGTGCCAGCAGCCCACGGACTAGCGGGAGTTTCGGGGAGCTGTTTTTT
TRBJ2-2,14,.,TRBD2,TRBV6-5,CASLTSGTTGELFF,TGTGCCAGCCTTACTAGCGGGACCACCGGGGAGCTGTTTTTT
TRBJ2-7,14,.,.,TRBV19,CASSIGGASYEQYF,TGTGCCAGTAGTATAGGGGGCGCCTCCTACGAGCAGTACTTC